What follows describes a single T cell receptor (beta chain). This entry is derived from a study of blood T cell repertoires in COVID-19. Overall study context: Samples taken during acute and convalescent COVID-19 were collected in the United States, Italy and Spain. From T cells, B-cell-depleted T cells, or PBMCs came the material, which was cDNA or gDNA.

In germline, CDR1 is SGDLS, CDR2 YYNGEE. Trimming cost V 3 bases and J 4 bases; bases outside gene matches: 11. The CDR3 sequence is 16 residues long. TCRdb's copy holds only in-frame clones and misses some; the assay was immunoSEQ multiplex PCR. The sample lists tens of thousands of clones; around nine tenths were seen once. This chain uses TRBV9 with TRBJ2-5, with 8 nucleotides matching TRBD2. The TCR was taken from a man older than 75 with COVID-19, enrolled during active disease. Input material: peripheral blood. In nucleotides, the CDR3 is TGTGCCAGCAGCGCTATACTGGGACTAGAGATAGAGACCCAGTACTTC. Translating it yields CASSAILGLEIETQYF.